A single sample gave rise to the 17 T cell receptor beta chains below, sequenced in a study of vaccination effects on CD4 cells after COVID-19 (dated by TCRdb to 2022 to 2024). To identify antigen-specific CD4+ T cell clonotypes by their expansion, the ViraFEST assay first stimulated PBMC with viral peptide pools and then applied TCR sequencing. After more than nine days of culture, CD4+ T cells were isolated with the EasySep CD4+ T cell isolation kit. None of the healthy vaccine recipients had a prior SARS-CoV-2 infection, which was confirmed by nucleocapsid antibody tests that came back negative both before and after vaccination. The antigens for these receptors are not known. The library was generated by the immunoSEQ multiplex PCR assay. This immuneACCESS table, as held by TCRdb, lists in-frame sequences with V and J called but not all clones. Of the missing ones, under half trace to an unresolved V gene in checked studies; the others have no known cause. In all, the sample holds roughly 20,000 clones, and under 85% of those were seen once. The ten largest account for 20% to 30% of the sample.

Material: CD4+ T cells from PBMCs cultured with HCoV-NL63 spike peptides, obtained before COVID-19 vaccination. This specimen's cell subset or site label, interpreted: HCoV-NL63 spike overlapping peptide pool stimulation. These receptors were taken from a human donor who received a COVID-19 vaccine.

The rearrangement joins TRBV29-1 to TRBJ1-3; a weak D match, TRBD1 (5 bases). The V end was cut by 5 bases, the J end by 2 bases, with 19 bases between. This CDR3 is 16 amino acids long. Per germline, CDR1 SQVTM and CDR2 ANQGSEA. CDR3 residues: CSVSAGTAGAGNTIYF. The CDR3 DNA reads TGCAGCGTTTCCGCGGGGACGGCGGGGGCTGGAAACACCATATATTTT. Variable domain in full (rest from reference TRBV29-1 and TRBJ1-3): SAVISQKPSRDICQRGTSLTIQCQVDSQVTMMFWYRQQPGQSLTLIATANQGSEATYESGFVIDKFPISRPNLTFSTLTVSNMSPEDSSIYLCSVSAGTAGAGNTIYFGEGSWLTVV.

This rearrangement joins TRBV6-5 to TRBJ2-7, with unresolved D. The CDR3 is 13 residues long. The germline V and J ends were trimmed by 5 bases and 1 base, with 9 bases remaining between them. Per the germline V gene, CDR1 is MNHEY and CDR2 is SVGAGI. The DNA of the CDR3 is TGTGCCAGCAGTACGGACGGTTCCTACGAGCAGTACTTC. Protein product: CASSTDGSYEQYF.

This chain uses TRBV28 with TRBJ1-1, with no clear D. The V end lost 6 bases, the J end lost 3 bases, and 20 bases lay between the germline ends. Germline V lookup: CDR1 MDHEN, CDR2 SYDVKM. The CDR3 covers 16 residues. The CDR3, as DNA: TGTGCCAGCAGCCTCGTGGAGGGCGGATGGTACACTGAAGCTTTCTTT. Translated: CASSLVEGGWYTEAFF.

V gene TRBV19 combines with J gene TRBJ2-7, with 14 bases identical to TRBD2. Germline CDR1 and CDR2: LNHDA and SQIVND (reference sequence). J gave up 2 bases and V 4 bases, and 1 base lay outside the gene matches. The CDR3 is 15 residues long. CDR3 bases: TGTGCCAGTAGTAGACTAGCGGGAGGGACCTACGAGCAGTACTTC. This encodes CASSRLAGGTYEQYF.

V and J are TRBV5-4 and TRBJ2-7, with 8 positions matching TRBD1. The CDR3 runs to 15 residues. Looked up from germline, CDR1 is SGHNT and CDR2 is YYREEE (reference sequence). Trimming removed 4 bases from V and 0 bases from J; junction bases left unmatched: 6. The CDR3 DNA is TGTGCCAGCAGCCGAGACAGGGGTCGCTCCTACGAGCAGTACTTC. Translation gives CASSRDRGRSYEQYF.

The chain couples TRBV6-5 to TRBJ1-2; TRBD1 is a possible D gene (5 bases). V lost 6 bases and J lost 4, with 18 bases in between. This CDR3 comprises 15 residues. Germline V gene sequence: CDR1 MNHEY, CDR2 SVGAGI. CDR3 sequence reads: CASSLTRGVTYGYTF. For the CDR3, the DNA is TGTGCCAGCAGCCTCACCCGGGGCGTCACCTATGGCTACACCTTC.

The V and J genes are TRBV7-3 and TRBJ2-3, with 8 bases fitting TRBD1. CDR3 length equals 15 residues. Germline lookup yields CDR1 SGHTA and CDR2 FQGTGA. Trimming took 3 bases from V and 5 from J; bases not matched to a gene: 7. The CDR3 region is CASSLTGDVQDTQYF. The CDR3 bases are TGTGCCAGCAGCTTGACAGGGGATGTGCAAGATACGCAGTATTTT.

The chain has TRBV12-3 or TRBV12-4 and TRBJ2-2; a possible D gene is TRBD1 (6 bases). The CDR3 has 13 amino acids. V lost 5 bases and J lost 4, with 8 bases in between. The CDR3 region is CASSRTVTGELFF. The CDR3 nucleotides are TGTGCCAGCAGTCGGACAGTCACCGGGGAGCTGTTTTTT.

Note on this clone: At the DNA level, this CDR3 is encoded by other sequences in the same sample as well. The chain is built from TRBV5-5 and TRBJ1-3; no reliable D call. Germline V gene data show CDR1 as SGHKS and CDR2 as YYEKEE (reference sequence). Trimming removed 0 bases from V and 0 bases from J, with 7 bases in between. This CDR3 has 15 residues. The CDR3 sequence is CASSLGYSSGNTIYF. The CDR3 DNA follows: TGTGCCAGCAGCTTGGGATACAGCTCTGGAAACACCATATATTTT.

This clone was found a few times. The chain links TRBV27 to TRBJ2-1; no reliable D call. Trimming left V 1 base short and J 0 bases short, with 13 bases between. The CDR3 totals 17 residues. Germline loops: CDR1 MNHEY, CDR2 SMNVEV (reference sequence). The CDR3 sequence: CASSLWGSPSSYNEQFF. The CDR3 bases are TGTGCCAGCAGTTTATGGGGTAGCCCGAGCTCCTACAATGAGCAGTTCTTC.

The genes are TRBV6-4 and TRBJ2-2, with TRBD2 matching over 7 bases. This CDR3 contains 15 residues. V lost 6 bases and J lost 1; bases outside the gene matches: 5. Germline loops: CDR1 MRHNA, CDR2 SNTAGT. The CDR3 loop reads CASRGGSLNTGELFF. CDR3 nucleotides: TGTGCCAGCAGGGGGGGGAGTCTGAACACCGGGGAGCTGTTTTTT.

The chain is built from TRBV12-3 or TRBV12-4 and TRBJ1-1; D gene uncertain. The length of the CDR3 is 13 residues. Trimming cost V 1 base and J 4 bases, with 7 bases left between them. This chain's CDR3 is CASSLGAVTEAFF. The CDR3 region has the DNA TGTGCCAGCAGTTTAGGGGCGGTCACTGAAGCTTTCTTT.

The CDR3 coding sequence is TGCGCCAGCAGCGAGAGCGGGGGGGCCCTATCAGTACAAGAGACCCAGTACTTC. Its protein product is CASSESGGALSVQETQYF. V usage is TRBV5-1 and J usage is TRBJ2-5; TRBD2 matches 10 bases. Germline V gene lookup returns CDR1 SGHRS and CDR2 YFSETQ. With 4 bases clipped from V and 2 bases from J, the junction kept 14 bases outside the gene matches. The CDR3 spans 18 residues. Complete variable domain (other parts from reference TRBV5-1 and TRBJ2-5): KAGVTQTPRYLIKTRGQQVTLSCSPISGHRSVSWYQQTPGQGLQFLFEYFSETQRNKGNFPGRFSGRQFSNSRSEMNVSTLELGDSALYLCASSESGGALSVQETQYFGPGTRLLVL.

The chain has TRBV19 and TRBJ2-5, with 11 nucleotides matching TRBD1. Trimming cost V 5 bases and J 3 bases; bases outside gene matches: 5. Germline V gene sequence: CDR1 LNHDA, CDR2 SQIVND (reference sequence). The CDR3 length is 15 residues. The CDR3 is CASSRTGGREETQYF. As DNA, the CDR3 is TGTGCCAGTAGTCGGACAGGGGGCCGAGAAGAGACCCAGTACTTC. Filled out from reference TRBV19 and TRBJ2-5, the complete variable domain reads DGGITQSPKYLFRKEGQNVTLSCEQNLNHDAMYWYRQDPGQGLRLIYYSQIVNDFQKGDIAEGYSVSREKKESFPLTVTSAQKNPTAFYLCASSRTGGREETQYFGPGTRLLVL.

V gene TRBV28 combines with J gene TRBJ2-1; 10 nucleotides align to TRBD1. CDR1 is MDHEN and CDR2 is SYDVKM in the germline V gene. This CDR3 is 15 amino acids long. Trimming cost V 7 bases and J 7 bases; bases outside gene matches: 10. CDR3: CASTLGTGDLNEQFF. The CDR3, as DNA: TGTGCCAGCACCCTTGGGACAGGGGACTTGAATGAGCAGTTCTTC.

J is TRBJ2-3 and V is TRBV3-1 (or the pseudogene TRBV3-2); 10 bases agree with TRBD2. The CDR3 is made up of 14 amino acids. With V trimmed by 5 bases and J by 4 bases, 3 bases remained unmatched. Germline CDR1 reads LGHDT; CDR2 reads YNNKEL (reference sequence). CDR3 region: CASSGTSEADTQYF. The CDR3 nucleotides are TGTGCCAGCAGCGGGACTAGCGAGGCAGATACGCAGTATTTT.

The V call is TRBV2, the J call TRBJ2-7; no firm D call. Trimming took off 6 bases at V and 0 bases at J, with 6 bases between the two ends. This CDR3 region has 12 residues. Germline lookup yields CDR1 SNHLY and CDR2 FYNNEI. The CDR3 is CASRSSSYEQYF. The DNA of the CDR3 is TGTGCCAGCAGGTCGAGCTCCTACGAGCAGTACTTC.